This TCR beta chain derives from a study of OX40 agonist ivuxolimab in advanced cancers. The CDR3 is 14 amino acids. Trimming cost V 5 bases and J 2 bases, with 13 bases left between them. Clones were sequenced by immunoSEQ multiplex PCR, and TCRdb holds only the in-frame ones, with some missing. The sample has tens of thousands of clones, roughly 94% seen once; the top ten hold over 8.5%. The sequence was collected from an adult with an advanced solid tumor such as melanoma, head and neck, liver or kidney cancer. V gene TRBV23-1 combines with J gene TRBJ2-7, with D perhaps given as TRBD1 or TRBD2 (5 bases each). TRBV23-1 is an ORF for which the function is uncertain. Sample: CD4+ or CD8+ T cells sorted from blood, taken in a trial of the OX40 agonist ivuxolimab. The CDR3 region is CASSMRGETYEQYF. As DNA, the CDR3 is TGCGCCAGCAGTATGAGGGGAGAAACCTACGAGCAGTACTTC.